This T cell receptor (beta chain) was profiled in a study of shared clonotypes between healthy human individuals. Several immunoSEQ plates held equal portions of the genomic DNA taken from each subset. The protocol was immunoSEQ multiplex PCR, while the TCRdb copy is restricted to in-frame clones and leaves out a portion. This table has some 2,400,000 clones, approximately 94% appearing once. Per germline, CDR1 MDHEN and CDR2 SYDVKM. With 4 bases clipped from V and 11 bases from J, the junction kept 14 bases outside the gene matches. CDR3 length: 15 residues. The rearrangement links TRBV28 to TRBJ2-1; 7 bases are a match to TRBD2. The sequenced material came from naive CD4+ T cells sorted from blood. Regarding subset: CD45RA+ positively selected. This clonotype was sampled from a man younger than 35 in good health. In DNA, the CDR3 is TGTGCCAGCAGTTCAAGCGGGACGGTTGTCTATAAGCAGTTCTTC. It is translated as CASSSSGTVVYKQFF. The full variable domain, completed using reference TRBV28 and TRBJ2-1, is DVKVTQSSRYLVKRTGEKVFLECVQDMDHENMFWYRQDPGLGLRLIYFSYDVKMKEKGDIPEGYSVSREKKERFSLILESASTNQTSMYLCASSSSGTVVYKQFFGPGTRLTVL.